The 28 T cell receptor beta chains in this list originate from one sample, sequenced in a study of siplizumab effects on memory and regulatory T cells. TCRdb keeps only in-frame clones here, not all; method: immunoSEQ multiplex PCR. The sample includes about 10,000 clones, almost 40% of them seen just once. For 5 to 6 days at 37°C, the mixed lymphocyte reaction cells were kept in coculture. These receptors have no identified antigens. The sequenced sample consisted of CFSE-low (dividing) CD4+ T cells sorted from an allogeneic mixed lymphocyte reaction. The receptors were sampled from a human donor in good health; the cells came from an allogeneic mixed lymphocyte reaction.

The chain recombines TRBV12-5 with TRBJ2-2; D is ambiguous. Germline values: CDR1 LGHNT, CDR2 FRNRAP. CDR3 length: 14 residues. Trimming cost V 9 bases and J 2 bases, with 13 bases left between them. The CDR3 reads CASETGRNTGELFF. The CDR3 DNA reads TGTGCTAGCGAGACCGGGCGAAACACCGGGGAGCTGTTTTTT.

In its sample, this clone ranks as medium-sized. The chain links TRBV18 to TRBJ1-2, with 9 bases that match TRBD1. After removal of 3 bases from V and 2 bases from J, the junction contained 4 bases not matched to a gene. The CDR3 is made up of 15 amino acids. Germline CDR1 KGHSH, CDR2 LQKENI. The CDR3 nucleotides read TGTGCCAGCTCACCGGGACAGGGTGGGAACTATGGCTACACCTTC. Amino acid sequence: CASSPGQGGNYGYTF.

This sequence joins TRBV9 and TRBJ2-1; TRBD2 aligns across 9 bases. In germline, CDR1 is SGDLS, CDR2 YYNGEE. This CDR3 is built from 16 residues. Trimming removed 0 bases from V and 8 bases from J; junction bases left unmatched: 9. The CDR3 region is CASSVGLAGIFHEQFF. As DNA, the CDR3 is TGTGCCAGCAGCGTAGGGCTAGCGGGAATATTCCATGAGCAGTTCTTC.

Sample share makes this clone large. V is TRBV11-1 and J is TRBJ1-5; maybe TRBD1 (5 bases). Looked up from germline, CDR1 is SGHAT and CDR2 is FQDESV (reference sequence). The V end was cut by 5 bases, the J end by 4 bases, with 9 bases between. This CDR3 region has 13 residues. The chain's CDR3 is CASSAGPNQPQHF. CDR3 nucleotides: TGTGCCAGCAGCGCGGGACCAAATCAGCCCCAGCATTTT.

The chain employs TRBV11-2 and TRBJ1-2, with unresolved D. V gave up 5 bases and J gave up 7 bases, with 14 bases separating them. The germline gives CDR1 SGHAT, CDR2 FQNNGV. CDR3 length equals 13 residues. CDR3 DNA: TGTGCCAGCAGCCCGACGAAGGGTACTGGCTACACCTTC. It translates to CASSPTKGTGYTF.

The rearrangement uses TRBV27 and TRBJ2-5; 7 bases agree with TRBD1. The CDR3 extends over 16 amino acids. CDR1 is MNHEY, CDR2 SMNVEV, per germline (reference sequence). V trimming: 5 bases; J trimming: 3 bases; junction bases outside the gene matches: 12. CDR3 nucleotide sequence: TGTGCCAGCAGTCCCAGACAGGGTGTCAGAAAAGAGACCCAGTACTTC. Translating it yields CASSPRQGVRKETQYF.

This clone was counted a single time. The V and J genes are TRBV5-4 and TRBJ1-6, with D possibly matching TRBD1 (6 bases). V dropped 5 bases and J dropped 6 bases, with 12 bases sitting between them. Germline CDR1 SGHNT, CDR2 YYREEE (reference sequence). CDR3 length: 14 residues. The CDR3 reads CASRVQGRNSPLHF. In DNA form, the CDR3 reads TGTGCCAGCAGAGTACAGGGACGTAATTCACCCCTCCACTTT.

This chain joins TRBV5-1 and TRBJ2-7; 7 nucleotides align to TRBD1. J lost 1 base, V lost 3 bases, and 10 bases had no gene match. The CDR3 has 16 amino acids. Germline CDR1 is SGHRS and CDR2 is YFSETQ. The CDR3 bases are TGCGCCAGCAGCTCCTACAGTAGGGACAGTTCCTACGAGCAGTACTTC. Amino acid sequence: CASSSYSRDSSYEQYF.

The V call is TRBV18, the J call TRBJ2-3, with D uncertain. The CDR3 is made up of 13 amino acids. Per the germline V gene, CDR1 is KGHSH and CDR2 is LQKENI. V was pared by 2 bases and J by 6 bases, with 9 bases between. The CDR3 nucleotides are TGTGCCAGCTCACCATCACTTCGGGATACGCAGTATTTT. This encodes CASSPSLRDTQYF.

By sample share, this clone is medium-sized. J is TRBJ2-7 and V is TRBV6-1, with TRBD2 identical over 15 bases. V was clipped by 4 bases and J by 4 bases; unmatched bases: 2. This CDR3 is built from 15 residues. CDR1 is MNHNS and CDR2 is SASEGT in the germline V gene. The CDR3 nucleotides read TGTGCCAGCAGTGCGGGACTAGCGGGAGGATACGAGCAGTACTTC. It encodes CASSAGLAGGYEQYF.

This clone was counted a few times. The CDR3 DNA is TGTGCCAGCAGCTTCTCAAACACTGAAGCTTTCTTT. Translation: CASSFSNTEAFF. V and J are TRBV7-2 and TRBJ1-1; D call uncertain. The CDR3 consists of 12 residues. The V gene lost 3 bases and the J gene lost 2 bases, with 4 bases spanning the gap. Germline V gene sequence: CDR1 SGHTA, CDR2 FQGNSA.

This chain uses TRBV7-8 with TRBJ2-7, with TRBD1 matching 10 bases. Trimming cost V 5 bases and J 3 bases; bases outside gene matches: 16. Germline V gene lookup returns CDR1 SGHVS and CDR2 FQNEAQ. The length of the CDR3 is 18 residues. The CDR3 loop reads CASSTSTGGQGIHYEQYF. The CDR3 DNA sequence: TGTGCCAGCAGCACGTCAACGGGGGGACAGGGGATACACTACGAGCAGTACTTC.

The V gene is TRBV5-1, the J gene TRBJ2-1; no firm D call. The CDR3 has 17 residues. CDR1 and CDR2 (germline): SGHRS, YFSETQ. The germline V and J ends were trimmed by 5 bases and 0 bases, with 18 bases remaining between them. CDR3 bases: TGCGCCAGCAGTCAACTTCTACCGATCAGCTCCTACAATGAGCAGTTCTTC. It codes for CASSQLLPISSYNEQFF.

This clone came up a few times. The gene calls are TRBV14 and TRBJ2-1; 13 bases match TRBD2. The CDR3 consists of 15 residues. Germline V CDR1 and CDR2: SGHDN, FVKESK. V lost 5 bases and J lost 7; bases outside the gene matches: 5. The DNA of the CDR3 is TGTGCCAGCAGCTACTGGACTAGCGGGAGTAATGAGCAGTTCTTC. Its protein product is CASSYWTSGSNEQFF.

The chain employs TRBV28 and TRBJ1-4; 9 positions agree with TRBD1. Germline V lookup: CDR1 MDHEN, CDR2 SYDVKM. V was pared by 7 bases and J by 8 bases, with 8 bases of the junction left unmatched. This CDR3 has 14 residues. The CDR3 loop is CASNTGTGSEKLFF. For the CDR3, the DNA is TGTGCCAGCAATACCGGGACAGGGAGCGAAAAACTGTTTTTT.

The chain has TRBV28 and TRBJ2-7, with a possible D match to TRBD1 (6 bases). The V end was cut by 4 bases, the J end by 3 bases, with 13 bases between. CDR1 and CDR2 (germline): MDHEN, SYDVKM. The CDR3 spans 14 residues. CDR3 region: CASSSPQTGYEQYF. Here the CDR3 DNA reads TGTGCCAGCAGTTCGCCCCAGACAGGCTACGAGCAGTACTTC.

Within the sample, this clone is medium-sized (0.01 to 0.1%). The CDR3 bases are TGTGCCAGCAGTCCGTTTCTTGGGCTCGAGGGCAATGAGCAGTTCTTC. Translation: CASSPFLGLEGNEQFF. This chain uses TRBV27 with TRBJ2-1, with TRBD2 as a possible D gene (5 bases). Trimming took 5 bases from V and 6 from J, leaving 20 bases between them. This CDR3 region has 16 residues. Per germline, CDR1 MNHEY and CDR2 SMNVEV (reference sequence).

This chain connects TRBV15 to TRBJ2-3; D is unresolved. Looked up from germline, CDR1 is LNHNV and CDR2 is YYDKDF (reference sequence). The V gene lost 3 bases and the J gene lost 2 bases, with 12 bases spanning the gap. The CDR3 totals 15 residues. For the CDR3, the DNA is TGTGCCACCAGCAGCTCTCTATTTGACACAGATACGCAGTATTTT. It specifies CATSSSLFDTDTQYF. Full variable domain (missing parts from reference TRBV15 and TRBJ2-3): DAMVIQNPRYQVTQFGKPVTLSCSQTLNHNVMYWYQQKSSQAPKLLFHYYDKDFNNEADTPDNFQSRRPNTSFCFLDIRSPGLGDTAMYLCATSSSLFDTDTQYFGPGTRLTVL.

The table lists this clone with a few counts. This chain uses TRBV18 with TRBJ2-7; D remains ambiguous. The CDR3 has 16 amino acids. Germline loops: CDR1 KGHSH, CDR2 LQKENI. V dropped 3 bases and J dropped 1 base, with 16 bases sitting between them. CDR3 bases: TGTGCCAGCTCACCGCTCCTTATATCTAATTCCTACGAGCAGTACTTC. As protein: CASSPLLISNSYEQYF.

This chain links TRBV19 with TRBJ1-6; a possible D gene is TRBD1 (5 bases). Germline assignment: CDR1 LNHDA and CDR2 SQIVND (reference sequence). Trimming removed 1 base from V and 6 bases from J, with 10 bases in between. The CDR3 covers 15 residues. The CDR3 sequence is CASSIGGEINSPLHF. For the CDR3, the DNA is TGTGCCAGTAGTATAGGAGGGGAAATTAATTCACCCCTCCACTTT. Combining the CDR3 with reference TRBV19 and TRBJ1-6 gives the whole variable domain DGGITQSPKYLFRKEGQNVTLSCEQNLNHDAMYWYRQDPGQGLRLIYYSQIVNDFQKGDIAEGYSVSREKKESFPLTVTSAQKNPTAFYLCASSIGGEINSPLHFGNGTRLTVT.

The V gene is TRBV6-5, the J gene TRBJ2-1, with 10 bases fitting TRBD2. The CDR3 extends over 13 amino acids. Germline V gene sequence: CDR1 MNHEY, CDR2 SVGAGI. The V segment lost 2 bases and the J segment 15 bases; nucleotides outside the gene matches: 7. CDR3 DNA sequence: TGTGCCAGCAGTTACGGCCTAGCGGGAGCCCCGTTCTTC. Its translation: CASSYGLAGAPFF.

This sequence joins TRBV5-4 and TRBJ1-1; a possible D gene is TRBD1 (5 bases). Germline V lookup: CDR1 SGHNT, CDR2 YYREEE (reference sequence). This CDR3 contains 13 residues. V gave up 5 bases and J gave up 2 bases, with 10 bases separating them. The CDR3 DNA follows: TGTGCCAGCAGTGTGGGGCAAAACACTGAAGCTTTCTTT. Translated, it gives CASSVGQNTEAFF.

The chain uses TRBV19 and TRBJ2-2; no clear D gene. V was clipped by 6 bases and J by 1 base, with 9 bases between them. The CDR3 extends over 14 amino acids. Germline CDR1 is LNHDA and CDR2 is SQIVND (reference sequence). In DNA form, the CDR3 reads TGTGCCAGTAGCGCCGGTTGGAACACCGGGGAGCTGTTTTTT. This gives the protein CASSAGWNTGELFF.

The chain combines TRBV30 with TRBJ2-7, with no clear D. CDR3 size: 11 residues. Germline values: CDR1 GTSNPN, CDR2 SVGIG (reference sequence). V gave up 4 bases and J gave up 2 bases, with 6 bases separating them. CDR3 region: CAWTVAYEQYF. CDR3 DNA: TGTGCCTGGACAGTGGCCTACGAGCAGTACTTC.

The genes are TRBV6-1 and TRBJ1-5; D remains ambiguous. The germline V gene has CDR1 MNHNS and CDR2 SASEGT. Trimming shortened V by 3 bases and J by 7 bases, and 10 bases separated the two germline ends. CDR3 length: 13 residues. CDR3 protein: CASSEQVGQPQHF. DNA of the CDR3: TGTGCCAGCAGTGAGCAGGTGGGACAGCCCCAGCATTTT.

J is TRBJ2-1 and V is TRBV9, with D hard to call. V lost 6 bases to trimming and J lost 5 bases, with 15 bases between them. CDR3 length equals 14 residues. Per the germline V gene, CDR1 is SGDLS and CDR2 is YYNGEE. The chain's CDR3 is CASTGSLLNNEQFF. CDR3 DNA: TGTGCCAGCACAGGAAGCCTTCTGAACAATGAGCAGTTCTTC.

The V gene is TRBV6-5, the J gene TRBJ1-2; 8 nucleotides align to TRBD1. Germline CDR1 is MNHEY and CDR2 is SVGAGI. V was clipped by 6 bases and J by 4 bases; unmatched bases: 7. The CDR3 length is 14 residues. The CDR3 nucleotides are TGTGCCAGCAGACTCCAGGGGGCTGGCTATGGCTACACCTTC. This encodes CASRLQGAGYGYTF.

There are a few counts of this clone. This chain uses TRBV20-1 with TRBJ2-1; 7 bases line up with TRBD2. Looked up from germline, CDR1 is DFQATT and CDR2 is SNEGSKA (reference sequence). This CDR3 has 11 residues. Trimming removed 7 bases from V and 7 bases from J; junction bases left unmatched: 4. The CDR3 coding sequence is TGCAGTGTATCGGGACTAAATGAGCAGTTCTTC. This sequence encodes CSVSGLNEQFF.